The next 24 T cell receptor beta chains were all read from a single sample in a study of T cell responses to AZD1222 COVID-19 vaccine. The assay was immunoSEQ multiplex PCR, and TCRdb's table has in-frame clones only and misses some. The sample includes approximately 120,000 clones, 93% of them seen just once. Sequences were derived from peripheral blood, sampled on day 0 of AZD1222 vaccination. The receptors shown here come from an adult in good health.

The chain links TRBV12-3 or TRBV12-4 to TRBJ2-2, with D uncertain. The CDR3 loop spans 10 amino acids. V was cut by 11 bases and J by 6 bases, with 7 bases left in between. CDR3 residues: CAPRAGELFF. DNA for the CDR3: TGTGCCCCAAGGGCCGGGGAGCTGTTTTTT.

The genes are TRBV6-2 or TRBV6-3 and TRBJ1-5; D call uncertain. V was clipped by 4 bases and J by 6 bases, with 4 bases between them. Per the germline V gene, CDR1 is MNHEY and CDR2 is SVGEGT. The length of the CDR3 is 11 residues. The CDR3 bases are TGTGCCAGCAGTTCAGGTCAGCCCCAGCATTTT. Translation gives CASSSGQPQHF.

V and J are TRBV10-2 and TRBJ1-1; 8 nucleotides agree with TRBD1. Germline V gene lookup returns CDR1 WSHSY and CDR2 SAAADI. The CDR3 runs to 15 residues. V dropped 6 bases and J dropped 1; count of bases not matched to a gene: 7. As DNA, the CDR3 is TGCGCCAGCAGAAAGGTGGGACAGGCGAACACTGAAGCTTTCTTT. Translated: CASRKVGQANTEAFF.

The CDR3 DNA reads TGTGCCTGGAGTGTCTATTGGACAGGTATCACAGATACGCAGTATTTT. Translating it yields CAWSVYWTGITDTQYF. The V call is TRBV30, the J call TRBJ2-3; the match to TRBD1 covers 7 bases. Germline values: CDR1 GTSNPN, CDR2 SVGIG (reference sequence). The CDR3 runs 16 residues. Unmatched junction bases numbered 8, after V lost 0 bases and J lost 2 bases.

The CDR3 loop reads CASSQDGTSGRARTDTQYF. CDR3 nucleotides: TGCGCCAGCAGCCAAGATGGGACTAGCGGGAGGGCGCGCACAGATACGCAGTATTTT. The V gene is TRBV4-3, the J gene TRBJ2-3; 16 nucleotides align to TRBD2. CDR3 length: 19 residues. The germline CDR1 and CDR2 sequences are LGHNA and YSLEER. V lost 0 bases and J lost 1; bases outside the gene matches: 4.

The CDR3 DNA sequence: TGTGCCAGCAGCCTCAGGGGGCGCGGCTACACCTTC. Translating it yields CASSLRGRGYTF. The V gene is TRBV21-1, the J gene TRBJ1-2; no check of the table's D call, TRBD1, against the DNA was made. TRBV21-1 constitutes a pseudogene. CDR3 length: 12 amino acids.

The chain links TRBV18 to TRBJ1-1; D is undetermined. Looked up from germline, CDR1 is KGHSH and CDR2 is LQKENI. The CDR3 loop spans 12 amino acids. V shed 3 bases and J shed 8 bases, with 10 bases lying between them. In DNA form, the CDR3 reads TGTGCCAGCTCACCCGGGGAGGGCGAAGCTTTCTTT. It encodes CASSPGEGEAFF.

V usage is TRBV7-9 and J usage is TRBJ2-1, with D uncertain. This CDR3 is 14 amino acids long. Looked up from germline, CDR1 is SEHNR and CDR2 is FQNEAQ (reference sequence). The V end was cut by 1 base, the J end by 2 bases, with 6 bases between. CDR3 residues: CASSLVGPYNEQFF. The CDR3 DNA reads as TGTGCCAGCAGCTTAGTCGGTCCCTACAATGAGCAGTTCTTC.

The V and J genes are TRBV6-5 and TRBJ2-1, with D tentatively TRBD2 (6 bases). Germline CDR1 is MNHEY and CDR2 is SVGAGI. The CDR3 extends over 15 amino acids. V gave up 6 bases and J gave up 2 bases, with 14 bases separating them. The CDR3 sequence is CASSISGRTYNEQFF. In DNA form, the CDR3 reads TGTGCCAGCAGCATCTCTGGGAGGACCTACAATGAGCAGTTCTTC.

The J gene is TRBJ2-7, the V gene TRBV27; D is unresolved. The V and J ends lost 6 bases and 3 bases respectively, with 6 bases between them. This CDR3 has 11 residues. Germline assignment: CDR1 MNHEY and CDR2 SMNVEV (reference sequence). This CDR3 reads CASRSLYEQYF. The CDR3 bases are TGTGCCAGCAGATCACTCTACGAGCAGTACTTC.

The rearrangement links TRBV7-9 to TRBJ1-1; D not certain. CDR3 size: 11 residues. V shed 7 bases and J shed 11 bases, with 14 bases lying between them. Per germline, CDR1 SEHNR and CDR2 FQNEAQ (reference sequence). CDR3 region: CASIRAEVAFF. DNA of the CDR3: TGTGCCAGCATTAGGGCAGAGGTTGCTTTCTTT.

Only one count was recorded for this clone. This chain uses TRBV25-1 with TRBJ1-6; no reliable D call. Trimming left V 7 bases short and J 1 base short, with 11 bases between. CDR3 length: 15 residues. Germline V CDR1 and CDR2: MGHDK, SYGVNS. CDR3 nucleotides: TGTGCCAGCATGGGGATTGGGTCCTATAATTCACCCCTCCACTTT. It yields the protein CASMGIGSYNSPLHF.

A few counts support this clone. The chain joins TRBV3-1 (or the pseudogene TRBV3-2) to TRBJ2-1, with D unclear. Trimming removed 4 bases at V and 3 bases at J, with 1 base between. CDR1 and CDR2 (germline): LGHDT, YNNKEL (reference sequence). This CDR3 comprises 11 residues. The CDR3 DNA follows: TGTGCCAGCAGCCGCTACAATGAGCAGTTCTTC. This sequence encodes CASSRYNEQFF.

The gene calls are TRBV11-2 and TRBJ2-2; D not certain. CDR3 length: 13 residues. The germline CDR1 and CDR2 sequences are SGHAT and FQNNGV. V was trimmed by 5 bases and J by 3 bases, leaving 7 bases between them. CDR3 residues: CASSPLYTGELFF. The CDR3 DNA is TGTGCCAGCAGCCCACTATACACCGGGGAGCTGTTTTTT.

The rearrangement uses TRBV7-9 and TRBJ2-5; TRBD1 matches at 8 bases. In germline, CDR1 is SEHNR, CDR2 FQNEAQ (reference sequence). The CDR3 has 16 residues. V lost 4 bases and J lost 3; bases outside the gene matches: 10. The CDR3 sequence is CASSSRAGTGKETQYF. The CDR3, as DNA: TGTGCCAGCAGCTCGAGAGCCGGGACAGGAAAAGAGACCCAGTACTTC.

The chain uses TRBV27 and TRBJ2-7, with D possibly being TRBD1 (6 bases). Germline CDR1 MNHEY, CDR2 SMNVEV (reference sequence). The V end was cut by 5 bases, the J end by 2 bases, with 13 bases between. This CDR3 comprises 14 residues. The CDR3 sequence is CASSRDWGPYEQYF. The CDR3 nucleotides are TGTGCCAGCAGTCGGGATTGGGGGCCCTACGAGCAGTACTTC.

The chain couples TRBV11-2 to TRBJ1-3; 8 positions match TRBD1. CDR1 is SGHAT, CDR2 FQNNGV, per germline. V gave up 2 bases and J gave up 0 bases; unmatched junction bases: 9. The CDR3 sequence is 18 residues long. The CDR3 DNA sequence: TGTGCCAGCAGCTTATTACAGGGGGGCCTAACCTCTGGAAACACCATATATTTT. Its translation: CASSLLQGGLTSGNTIYF.

V gene TRBV24-1 combines with J gene TRBJ2-7; D possibly corresponds to TRBD2 (6 bases). V dropped 3 bases and J dropped 0 bases, with 8 bases sitting between them. CDR3 length equals 14 residues. Per germline, CDR1 KGHDR and CDR2 SFDVKD. The chain's CDR3 is CATSDPGDSYEQYF. The CDR3 region has the DNA TGTGCCACCAGTGATCCGGGAGACTCCTACGAGCAGTACTTC.

The gene calls are TRBV19 and TRBJ2-1; D is unclear. Germline CDR1 reads LNHDA; CDR2 reads SQIVND (reference sequence). CDR3 length: 15 amino acids. V dropped 1 base and J dropped 3 bases, with 10 bases sitting between them. CDR3 DNA sequence: TGTGCCAGTAGTATAGGCGCTAGATACTACAATGAGCAGTTCTTC. It translates to CASSIGARYYNEQFF.

The gene calls are TRBV9 and TRBJ2-1; TRBD2 agrees at 11 bases. The CDR3 runs 15 residues. Germline V CDR1 and CDR2: SGDLS, YYNGEE. V lost 0 bases to trimming and J lost 8 bases; unmatched junction nucleotides: 4. CDR3 residues: CASSVELAGADEQFF. In DNA form, the CDR3 reads TGTGCCAGCAGCGTAGAACTAGCGGGAGCCGATGAGCAGTTCTTC.

V and J are TRBV2 and TRBJ1-4; 8 nucleotides line up with TRBD1. CDR1 is SNHLY and CDR2 is FYNNEI in the germline V gene. Trimming cost V 3 bases and J 7 bases; bases outside gene matches: 10. This CDR3 is built from 16 residues. The CDR3 DNA follows: TGTGCCAGCAGTGACCTTCCCCAGGGGGCAGGTGAAAAACTGTTTTTT. Residues: CASSDLPQGAGEKLFF.

The chain couples TRBV7-8 to TRBJ2-1; D perhaps matches TRBD2 (5 bases). Germline-derived CDR1 and CDR2 are SGHVS and FQNEAQ. V was cut by 6 bases and J by 12 bases, with 21 bases left in between. This CDR3 has 14 amino acids. CDR3 residues: CASRIGPDSLGQFF. The CDR3 DNA reads as TGTGCCAGCAGAATAGGGCCGGACTCCCTGGGGCAGTTCTTC.

This chain uses TRBV19 with TRBJ2-2, with D unclear. Trimming took off 3 bases at V and 6 bases at J, with 8 bases between the two ends. The CDR3 sequence is 13 residues long. Germline-derived CDR1 and CDR2 are LNHDA and SQIVND (reference sequence). DNA of the CDR3: TGTGCCAGTAGTATCAACGACGCCGGGGAGCTGTTTTTT. As protein: CASSINDAGELFF. Supplemented by reference TRBV19 and TRBJ2-2, the full variable domain reads DGGITQSPKYLFRKEGQNVTLSCEQNLNHDAMYWYRQDPGQGLRLIYYSQIVNDFQKGDIAEGYSVSREKKESFPLTVTSAQKNPTAFYLCASSINDAGELFFGEGSRLTVL.

This chain joins TRBV28 and TRBJ2-6; D unresolved. This CDR3 is 14 amino acids long. Germline values: CDR1 MDHEN, CDR2 SYDVKM. V lost 9 bases and J lost 0, with 9 bases in between. This chain's CDR3 is CASTNVSGANVLTF. The DNA of the CDR3 is TGTGCCAGTACGAACGTCTCTGGGGCCAACGTCCTGACTTTC.